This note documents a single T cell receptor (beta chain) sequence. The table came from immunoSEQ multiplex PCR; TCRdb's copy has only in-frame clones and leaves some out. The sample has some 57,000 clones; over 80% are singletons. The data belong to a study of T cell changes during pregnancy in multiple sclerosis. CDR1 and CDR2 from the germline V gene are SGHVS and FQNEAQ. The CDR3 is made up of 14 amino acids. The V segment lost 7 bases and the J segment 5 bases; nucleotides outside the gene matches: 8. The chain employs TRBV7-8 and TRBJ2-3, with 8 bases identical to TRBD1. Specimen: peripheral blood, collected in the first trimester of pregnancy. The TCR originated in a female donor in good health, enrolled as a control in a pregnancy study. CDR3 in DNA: TGTGCCAGCACCCCGTCCAGGGGGCGAGATACGCAGTATTTT. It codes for CASTPSRGRDTQYF. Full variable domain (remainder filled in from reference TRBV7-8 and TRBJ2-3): GAGVSQSPRYKVAKRGQDVALRCDPISGHVSLFWYQQALGQGPEFLTYFQNEAQLDKSGLPSDRFFAERPEGSVSTLKIQRTQQEDSAVYLCASTPSRGRDTQYFGPGTRLTVL.